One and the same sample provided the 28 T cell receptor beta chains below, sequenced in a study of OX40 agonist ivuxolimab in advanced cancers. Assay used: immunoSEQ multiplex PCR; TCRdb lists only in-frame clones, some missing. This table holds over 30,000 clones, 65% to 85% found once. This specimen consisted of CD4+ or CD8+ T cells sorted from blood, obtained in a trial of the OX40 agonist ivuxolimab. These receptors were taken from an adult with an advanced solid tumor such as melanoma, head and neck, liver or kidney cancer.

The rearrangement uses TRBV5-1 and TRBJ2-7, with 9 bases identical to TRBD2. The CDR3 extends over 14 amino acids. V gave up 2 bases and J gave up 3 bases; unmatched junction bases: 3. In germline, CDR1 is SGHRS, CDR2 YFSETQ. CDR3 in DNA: TGCGCCAGCAGCTTCGCACTAGCGGGCTACGAGCAGTACTTC. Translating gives CASSFALAGYEQYF.

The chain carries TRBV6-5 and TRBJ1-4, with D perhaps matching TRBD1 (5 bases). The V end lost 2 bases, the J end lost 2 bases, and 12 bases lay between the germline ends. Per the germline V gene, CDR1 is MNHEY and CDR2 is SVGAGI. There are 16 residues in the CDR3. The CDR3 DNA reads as TGTGCCAGCAGTTACACAGGTTCAGAGACTAATGAAAAACTGTTTTTT. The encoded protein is CASSYTGSETNEKLFF.

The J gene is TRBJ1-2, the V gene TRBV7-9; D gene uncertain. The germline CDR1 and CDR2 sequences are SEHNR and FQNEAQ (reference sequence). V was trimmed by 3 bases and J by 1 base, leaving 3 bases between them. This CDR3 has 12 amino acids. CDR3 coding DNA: TGTGCCAGCAGCTTGGGTAACTATGGCTACACCTTC. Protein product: CASSLGNYGYTF. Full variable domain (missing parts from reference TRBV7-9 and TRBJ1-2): DTGVSQNPRHKITKRGQNVTFRCDPISEHNRLYWYRQTLGQGPEFLTYFQNEAQLEKSRLLSDRFSAERPKGSFSTLEIQRTEQGDSAMYLCASSLGNYGYTFGSGTRLTVV.

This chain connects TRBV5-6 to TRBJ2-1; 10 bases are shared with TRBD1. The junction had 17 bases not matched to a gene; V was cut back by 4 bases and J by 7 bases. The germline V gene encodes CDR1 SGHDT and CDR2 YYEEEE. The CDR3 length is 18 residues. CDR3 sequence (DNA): TGTGCCAGCAGCCCCCGAAGGACAGGGGGAGGATTATGGAATGAGCAGTTCTTC. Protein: CASSPRRTGGGLWNEQFF.

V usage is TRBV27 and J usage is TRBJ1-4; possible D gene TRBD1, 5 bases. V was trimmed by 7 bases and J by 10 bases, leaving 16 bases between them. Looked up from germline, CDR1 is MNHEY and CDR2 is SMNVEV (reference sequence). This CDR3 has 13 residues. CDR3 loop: CASTPGPLGKLFF. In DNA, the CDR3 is TGTGCCAGCACCCCGGGACCTTTAGGAAAACTGTTTTTT.

The CDR3 region has the DNA TGTGCCAGCAGCTCTCCGCCGGGCGGCTATGGCTACACCTTC. This codes for CASSSPPGGYGYTF. The genes are TRBV5-6 and TRBJ1-2, with no clear D. V shed 3 bases and J shed 4 bases, with 13 bases lying between them. The CDR3 consists of 14 residues. Looked up from germline, CDR1 is SGHDT and CDR2 is YYEEEE.

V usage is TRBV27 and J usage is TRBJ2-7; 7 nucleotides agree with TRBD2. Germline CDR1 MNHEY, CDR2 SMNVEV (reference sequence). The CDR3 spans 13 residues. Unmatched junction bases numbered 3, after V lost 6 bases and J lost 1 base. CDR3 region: CASSPGGSYEQYF. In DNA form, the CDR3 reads TGTGCCAGCAGCCCCGGGGGGTCCTACGAGCAGTACTTC.

The CDR3: CASSTRQGSGDGYTF. The CDR3 nucleotides read TGTGCCAGCAGTACCCGACAAGGCTCGGGGGATGGCTACACCTTC. The chain has TRBV6-1 and TRBJ1-2, with a possible D match to TRBD1 (5 bases). Germline CDR1 reads MNHNS; CDR2 reads SASEGT. The CDR3 length is 15 residues. V gave up 5 bases and J gave up 6 bases, with 19 bases separating them.

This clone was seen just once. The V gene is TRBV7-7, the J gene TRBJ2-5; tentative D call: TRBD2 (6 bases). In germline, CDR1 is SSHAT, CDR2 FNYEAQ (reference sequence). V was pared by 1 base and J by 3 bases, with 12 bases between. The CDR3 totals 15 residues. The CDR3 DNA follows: TGTGCCAGCAGCTTAGATAAGGGAGGCAAAGAGACCCAGTACTTC. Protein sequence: CASSLDKGGKETQYF.

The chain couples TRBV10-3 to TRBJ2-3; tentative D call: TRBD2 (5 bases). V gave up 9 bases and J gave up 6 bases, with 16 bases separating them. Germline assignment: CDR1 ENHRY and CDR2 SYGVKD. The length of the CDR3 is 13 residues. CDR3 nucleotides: TGTGCCATTAAATATCCGACGGGGGATACGCAGTATTTT. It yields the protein CAIKYPTGDTQYF.

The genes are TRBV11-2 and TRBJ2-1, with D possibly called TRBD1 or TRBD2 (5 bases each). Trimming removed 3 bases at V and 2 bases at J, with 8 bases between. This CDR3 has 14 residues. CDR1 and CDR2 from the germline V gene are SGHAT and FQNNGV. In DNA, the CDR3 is TGTGCCAGCAGCTTGTGGGGACCCTACAATGAGCAGTTCTTC. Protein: CASSLWGPYNEQFF.

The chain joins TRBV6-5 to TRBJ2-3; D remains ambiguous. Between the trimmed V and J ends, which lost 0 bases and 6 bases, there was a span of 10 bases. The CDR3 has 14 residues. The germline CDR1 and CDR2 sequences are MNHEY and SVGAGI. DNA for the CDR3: TGTGCCAGCAGTTACTCCCGGGCGGTTGATACGCAGTATTTT. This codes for CASSYSRAVDTQYF.

The chain's CDR3 is CASNRDSATNEKLFF. CDR3 coding DNA: TGTGCCAGCAACAGGGACTCCGCAACTAATGAAAAACTGTTTTTT. V and J are TRBV6-6 and TRBJ1-4; maybe TRBD1 (6 bases). The CDR3 is 15 residues long. The ends were cut back, 7 bases at V and 0 bases at J, with 12 bases in the middle. Germline V gene data show CDR1 as MNHNY and CDR2 as SVGAGI (reference sequence).

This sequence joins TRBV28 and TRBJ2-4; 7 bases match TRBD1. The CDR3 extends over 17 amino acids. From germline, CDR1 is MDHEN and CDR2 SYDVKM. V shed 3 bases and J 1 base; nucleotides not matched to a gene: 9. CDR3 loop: CASSFRSLRGAKNIQYF. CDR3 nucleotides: TGTGCCAGCAGTTTTAGGTCCCTCAGGGGGGCCAAAAACATTCAGTACTTC.

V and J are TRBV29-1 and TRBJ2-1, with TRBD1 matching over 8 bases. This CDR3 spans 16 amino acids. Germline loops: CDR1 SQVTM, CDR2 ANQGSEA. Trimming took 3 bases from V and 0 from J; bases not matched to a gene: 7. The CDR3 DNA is TGCAGCGTTGATAAGTCCGGGACAGGCTCCTACAATGAGCAGTTCTTC. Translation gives CSVDKSGTGSYNEQFF.

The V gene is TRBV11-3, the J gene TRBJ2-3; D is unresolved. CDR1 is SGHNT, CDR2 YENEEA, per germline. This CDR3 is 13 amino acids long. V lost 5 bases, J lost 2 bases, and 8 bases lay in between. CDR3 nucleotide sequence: TGTGCCAGCAGCCTCGTTTACACAGATACGCAGTATTTT. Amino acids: CASSLVYTDTQYF.

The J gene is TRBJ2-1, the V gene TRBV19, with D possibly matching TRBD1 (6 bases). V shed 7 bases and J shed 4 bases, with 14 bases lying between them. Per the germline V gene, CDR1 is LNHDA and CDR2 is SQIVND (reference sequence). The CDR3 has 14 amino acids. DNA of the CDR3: TGTGCCAGTACCATAGGGGGACAATACAATGAGCAGTTCTTC. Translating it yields CASTIGGQYNEQFF.

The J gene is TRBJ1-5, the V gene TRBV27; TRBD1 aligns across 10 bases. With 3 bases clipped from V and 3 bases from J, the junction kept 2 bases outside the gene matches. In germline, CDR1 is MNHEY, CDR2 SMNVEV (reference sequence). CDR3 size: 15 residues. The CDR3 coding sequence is TGTGCCAGCAGTTTCGGACAGGGGGTCAATCAGCCCCAGCATTTT. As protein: CASSFGQGVNQPQHF.

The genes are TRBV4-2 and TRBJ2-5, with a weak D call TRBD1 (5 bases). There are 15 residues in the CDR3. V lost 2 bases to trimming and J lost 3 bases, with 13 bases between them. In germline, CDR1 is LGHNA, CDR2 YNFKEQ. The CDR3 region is CASSQTRAGKETQYF. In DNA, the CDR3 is TGTGCCAGCAGCCAAACCCGGGCAGGGAAAGAGACCCAGTACTTC.

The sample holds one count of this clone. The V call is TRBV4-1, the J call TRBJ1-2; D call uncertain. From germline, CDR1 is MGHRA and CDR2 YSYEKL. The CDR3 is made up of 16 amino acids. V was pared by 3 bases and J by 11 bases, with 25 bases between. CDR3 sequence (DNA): TGCGCCAGCAGCCAGAATCAGCAGCACCTAGTCAAAGGGTACACCTTC. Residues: CASSQNQQHLVKGYTF.

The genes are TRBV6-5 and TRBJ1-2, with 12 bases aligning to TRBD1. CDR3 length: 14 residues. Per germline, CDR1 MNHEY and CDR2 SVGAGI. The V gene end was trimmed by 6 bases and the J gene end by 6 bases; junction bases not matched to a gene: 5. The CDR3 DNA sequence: TGTGCCAGCAGCCTGGGACAGGGGGCCCATGGCTACACCTTC. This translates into CASSLGQGAHGYTF.

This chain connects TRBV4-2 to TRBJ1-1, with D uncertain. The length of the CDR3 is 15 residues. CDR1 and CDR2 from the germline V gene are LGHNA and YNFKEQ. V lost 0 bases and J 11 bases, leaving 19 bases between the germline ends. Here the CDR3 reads CASSQESGNRLKAFF. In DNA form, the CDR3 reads TGTGCCAGCAGCCAAGAGTCGGGGAACCGCTTGAAGGCTTTCTTT.

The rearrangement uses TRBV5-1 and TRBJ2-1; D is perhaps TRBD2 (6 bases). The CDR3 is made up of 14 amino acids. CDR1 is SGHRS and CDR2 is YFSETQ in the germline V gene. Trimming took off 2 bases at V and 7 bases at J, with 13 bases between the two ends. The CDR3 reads CASSFGAAGNEQFF. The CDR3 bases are TGCGCCAGCAGCTTCGGGGCCGCGGGGAATGAGCAGTTCTTC.

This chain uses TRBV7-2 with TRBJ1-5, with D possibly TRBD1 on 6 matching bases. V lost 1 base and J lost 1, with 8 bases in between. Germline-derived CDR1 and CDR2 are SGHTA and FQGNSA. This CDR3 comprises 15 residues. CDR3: CASSLVGGSNQPQHF. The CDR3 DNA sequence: TGTGCCAGCAGCTTAGTAGGGGGGAGCAATCAGCCCCAGCATTTT.

CDR3 DNA sequence: TGTGCCAGCAGCCAAACACCGAGCACTGAAGCTTTCTTT. This encodes CASSQTPSTEAFF. The rearrangement joins TRBV14 to TRBJ1-1; D gene uncertain. CDR3 length: 13 residues. The germline V and J ends were trimmed by 2 bases and 4 bases, with 8 bases remaining between them. CDR1 is SGHDN and CDR2 is FVKESK in the germline V gene.

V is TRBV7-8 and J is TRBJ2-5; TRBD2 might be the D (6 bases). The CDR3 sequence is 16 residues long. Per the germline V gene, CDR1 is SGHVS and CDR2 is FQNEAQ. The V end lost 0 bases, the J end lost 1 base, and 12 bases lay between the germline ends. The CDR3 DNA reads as TGTGCCAGCAGCTTAGCTTCCGGGACTCTCCAAGAGACCCAGTACTTC. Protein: CASSLASGTLQETQYF.

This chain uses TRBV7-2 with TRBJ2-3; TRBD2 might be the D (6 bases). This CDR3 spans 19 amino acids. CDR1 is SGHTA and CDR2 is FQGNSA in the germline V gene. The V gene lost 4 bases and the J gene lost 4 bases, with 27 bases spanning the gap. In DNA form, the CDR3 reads TGTGCCAGCAGCTCCCCCAAAGCACAGCGAGGGAGGTGGGCAGATACGCAGTATTTT. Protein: CASSSPKAQRGRWADTQYF.

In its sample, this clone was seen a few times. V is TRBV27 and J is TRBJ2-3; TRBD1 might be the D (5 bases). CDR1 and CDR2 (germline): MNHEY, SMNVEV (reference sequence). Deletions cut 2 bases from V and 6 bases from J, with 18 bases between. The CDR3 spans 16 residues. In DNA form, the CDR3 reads TGTGCCAGCAGTTTAAACGTTTGGACAATCGGGGATACGCAGTATTTT. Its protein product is CASSLNVWTIGDTQYF.